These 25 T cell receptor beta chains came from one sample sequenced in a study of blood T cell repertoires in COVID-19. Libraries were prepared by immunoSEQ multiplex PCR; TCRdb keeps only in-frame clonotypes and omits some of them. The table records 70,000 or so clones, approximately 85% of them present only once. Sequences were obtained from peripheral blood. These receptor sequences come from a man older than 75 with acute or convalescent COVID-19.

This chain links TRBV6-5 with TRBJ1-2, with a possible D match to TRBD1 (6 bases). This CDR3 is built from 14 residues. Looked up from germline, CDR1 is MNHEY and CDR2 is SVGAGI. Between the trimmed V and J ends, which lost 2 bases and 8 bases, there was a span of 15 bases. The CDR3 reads CASSYEDRARGYTF. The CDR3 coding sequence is TGTGCCAGCAGTTACGAGGACAGAGCTCGGGGCTACACCTTC.

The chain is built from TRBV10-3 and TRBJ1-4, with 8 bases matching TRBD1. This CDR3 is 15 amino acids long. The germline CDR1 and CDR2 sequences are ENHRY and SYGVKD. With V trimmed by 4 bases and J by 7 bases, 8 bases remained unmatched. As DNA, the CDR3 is TGTGCCATCAGTGGCGGACAGGGCCTGGGTGAAAAACTGTTTTTT. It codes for CAISGGQGLGEKLFF.

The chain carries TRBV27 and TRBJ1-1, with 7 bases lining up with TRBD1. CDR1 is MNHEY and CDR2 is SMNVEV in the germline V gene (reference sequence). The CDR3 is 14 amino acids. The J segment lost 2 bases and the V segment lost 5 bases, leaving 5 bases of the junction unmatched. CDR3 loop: CASSMGQQNTEAFF. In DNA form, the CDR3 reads TGTGCCAGCAGTATGGGACAGCAAAACACTGAAGCTTTCTTT.

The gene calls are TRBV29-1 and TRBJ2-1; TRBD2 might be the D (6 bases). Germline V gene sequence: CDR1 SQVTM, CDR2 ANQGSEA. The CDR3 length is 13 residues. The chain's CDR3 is CTYTPGGPREQFF. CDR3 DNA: TGCACCTATACCCCCGGAGGGCCTCGGGAGCAGTTCTTC.

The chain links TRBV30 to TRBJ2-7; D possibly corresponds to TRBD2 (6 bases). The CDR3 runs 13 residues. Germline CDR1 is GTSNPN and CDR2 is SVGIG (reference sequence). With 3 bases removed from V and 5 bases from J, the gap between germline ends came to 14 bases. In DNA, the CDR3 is TGTGCCTGGAGATCGGACTACCAGGACGAGCAGTACTTC. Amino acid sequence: CAWRSDYQDEQYF.

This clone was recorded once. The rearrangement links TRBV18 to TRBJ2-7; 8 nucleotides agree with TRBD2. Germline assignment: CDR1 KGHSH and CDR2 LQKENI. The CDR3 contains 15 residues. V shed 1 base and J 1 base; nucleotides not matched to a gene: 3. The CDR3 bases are TGTGCCAGCTCACCACAGACGGGGGGGTCCTACGAGCAGTACTTC. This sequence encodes CASSPQTGGSYEQYF.

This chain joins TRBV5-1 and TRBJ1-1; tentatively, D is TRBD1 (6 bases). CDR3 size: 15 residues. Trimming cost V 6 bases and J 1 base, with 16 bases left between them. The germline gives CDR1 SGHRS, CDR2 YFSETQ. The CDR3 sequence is CASKKMGATNTEAFF. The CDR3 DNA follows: TGCGCCAGCAAAAAAATGGGGGCCACGAACACTGAAGCTTTCTTT.

The chain's CDR3 is CAWSFTSGAYEQYF. DNA of the CDR3: TGTGCCTGGAGTTTCACCAGCGGGGCCTACGAGCAGTACTTC. The chain couples TRBV30 to TRBJ2-7; TRBD2 matches at 7 bases. With 2 bases clipped from V and 2 bases from J, the junction kept 6 bases outside the gene matches. CDR1 and CDR2 (germline): GTSNPN, SVGIG (reference sequence). This CDR3 spans 14 amino acids. The variable domain in full, completed from reference TRBV30 and TRBJ2-7, reads SQTIHQWPATLVQPVGSPLSLECTVEGTSNPNLYWYRQAAGRGLQLLFYSVGIGQISSEVPQNLSASRPQDRQFILSSKKLLLSDSGFYLCAWSFTSGAYEQYFGPGTRLTVT.

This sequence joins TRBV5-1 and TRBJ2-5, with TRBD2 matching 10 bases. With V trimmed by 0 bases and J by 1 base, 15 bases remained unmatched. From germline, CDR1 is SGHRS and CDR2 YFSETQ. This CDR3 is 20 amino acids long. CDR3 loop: CASSLGLTASGSTGQETQYF. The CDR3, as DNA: TGCGCCAGCAGCTTGGGACTTACAGCTAGCGGGAGTACTGGCCAAGAGACCCAGTACTTC.

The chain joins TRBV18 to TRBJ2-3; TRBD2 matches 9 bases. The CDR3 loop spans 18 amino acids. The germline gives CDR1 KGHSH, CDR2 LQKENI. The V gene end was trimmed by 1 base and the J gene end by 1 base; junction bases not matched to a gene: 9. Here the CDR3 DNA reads TGTGCCAGCTCACCACTTCGCGGGAGGGCCGCGGGCACAGATACGCAGTATTTT. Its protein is CASSPLRGRAAGTDTQYF. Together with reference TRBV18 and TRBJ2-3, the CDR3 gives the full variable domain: NAGVMQNPRHLVRRRGQEARLRCSPMKGHSHVYWYRQLPEEGLKFMVYLQKENIIDESGMPKERFSAEFPKEGPSILRIQQVVRGDSAAYFCASSPLRGRAAGTDTQYFGPGTRLTVL.

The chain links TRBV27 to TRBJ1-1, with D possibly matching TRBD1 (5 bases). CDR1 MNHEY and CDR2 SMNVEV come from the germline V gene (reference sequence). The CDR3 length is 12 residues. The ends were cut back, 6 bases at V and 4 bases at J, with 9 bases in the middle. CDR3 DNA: TGTGCCAGCAGGGGGCGAAGCACTGAAGCTTTCTTT. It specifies CASRGRSTEAFF.

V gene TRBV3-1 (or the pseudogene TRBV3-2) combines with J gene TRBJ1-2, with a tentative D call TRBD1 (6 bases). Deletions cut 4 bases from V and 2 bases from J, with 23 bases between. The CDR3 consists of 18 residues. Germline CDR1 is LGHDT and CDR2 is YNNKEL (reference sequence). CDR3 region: CASSPSRDTATLNYGYTF. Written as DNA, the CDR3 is TGTGCCAGCAGCCCATCGAGGGACACCGCCACACTAAACTATGGCTACACCTTC.

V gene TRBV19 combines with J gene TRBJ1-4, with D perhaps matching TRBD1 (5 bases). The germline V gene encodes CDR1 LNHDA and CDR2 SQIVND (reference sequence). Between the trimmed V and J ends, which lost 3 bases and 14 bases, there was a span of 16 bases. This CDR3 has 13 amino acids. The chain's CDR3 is CASSIVSGSVLFF. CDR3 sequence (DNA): TGTGCCAGTAGTATCGTGTCAGGGTCTGTTCTGTTTTTT.

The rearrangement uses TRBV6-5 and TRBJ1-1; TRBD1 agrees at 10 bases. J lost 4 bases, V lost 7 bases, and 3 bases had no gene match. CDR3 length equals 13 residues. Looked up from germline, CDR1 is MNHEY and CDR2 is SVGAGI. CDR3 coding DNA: TGTGCCAGCACTAGGACAGGGGGCACTGAAGCTTTCTTT. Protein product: CASTRTGGTEAFF.

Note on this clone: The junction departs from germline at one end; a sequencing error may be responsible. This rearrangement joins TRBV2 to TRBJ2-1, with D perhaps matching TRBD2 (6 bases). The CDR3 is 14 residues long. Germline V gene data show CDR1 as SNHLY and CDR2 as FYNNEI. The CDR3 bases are TGTGCCAGCAGACAAAGGGACTCCTACGATGAGCAGTTCTTC. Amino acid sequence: CASRQRDSYDEQFF.

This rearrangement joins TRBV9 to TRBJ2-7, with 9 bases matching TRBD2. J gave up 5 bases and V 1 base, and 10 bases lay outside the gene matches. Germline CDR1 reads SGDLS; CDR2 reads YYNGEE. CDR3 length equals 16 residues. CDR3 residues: CASSVSGAGGLNEQYF. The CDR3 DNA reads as TGTGCCAGCAGCGTATCAGGCGCGGGAGGGTTGAACGAGCAGTACTTC.

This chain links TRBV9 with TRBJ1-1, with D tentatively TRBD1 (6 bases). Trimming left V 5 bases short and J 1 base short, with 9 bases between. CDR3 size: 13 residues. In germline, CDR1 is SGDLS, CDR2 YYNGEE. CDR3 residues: CASSRQENTEAFF. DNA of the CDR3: TGTGCCAGCAGTCGACAGGAGAACACTGAAGCTTTCTTT.

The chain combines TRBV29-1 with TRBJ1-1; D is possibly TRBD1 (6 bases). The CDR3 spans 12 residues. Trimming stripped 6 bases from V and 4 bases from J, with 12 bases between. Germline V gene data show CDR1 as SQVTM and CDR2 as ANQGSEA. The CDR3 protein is CSVVGQSTEAFF. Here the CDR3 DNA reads TGCAGCGTGGTCGGACAGAGCACTGAAGCTTTCTTT.

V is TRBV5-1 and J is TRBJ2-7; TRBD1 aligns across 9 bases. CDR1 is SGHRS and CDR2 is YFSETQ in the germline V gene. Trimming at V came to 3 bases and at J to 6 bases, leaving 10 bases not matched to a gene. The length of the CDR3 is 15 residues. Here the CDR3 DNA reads TGCGCCAGCAGCTCCCTCTTACAGGGGGCGCGCGAGCAGTACTTC. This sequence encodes CASSSLLQGAREQYF.

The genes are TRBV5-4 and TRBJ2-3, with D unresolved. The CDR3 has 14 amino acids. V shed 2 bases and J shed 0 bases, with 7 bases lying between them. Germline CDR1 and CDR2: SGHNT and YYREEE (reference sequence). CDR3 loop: CASSFPTSTDTQYF. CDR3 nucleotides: TGTGCCAGCAGCTTCCCTACTAGCACAGATACGCAGTATTTT.

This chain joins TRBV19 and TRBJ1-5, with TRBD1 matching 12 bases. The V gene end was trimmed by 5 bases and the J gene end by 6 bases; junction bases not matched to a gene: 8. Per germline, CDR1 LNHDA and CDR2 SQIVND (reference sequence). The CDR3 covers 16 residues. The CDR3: CASSHRGDRGLQPQHF. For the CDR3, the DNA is TGTGCCAGTAGTCATAGGGGGGACAGGGGGCTTCAGCCCCAGCATTTT.

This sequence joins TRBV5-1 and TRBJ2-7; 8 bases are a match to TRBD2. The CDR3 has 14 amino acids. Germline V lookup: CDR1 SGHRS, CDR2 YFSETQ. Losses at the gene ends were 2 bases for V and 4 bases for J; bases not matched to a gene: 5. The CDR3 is CASSFGGRPYEQYF. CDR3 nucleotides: TGCGCCAGCAGCTTCGGCGGGAGGCCATACGAGCAGTACTTC. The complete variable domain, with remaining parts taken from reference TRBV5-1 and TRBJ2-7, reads KAGVTQTPRYLIKTRGQQVTLSCSPISGHRSVSWYQQTPGQGLQFLFEYFSETQRNKGNFPGRFSGRQFSNSRSEMNVSTLELGDSALYLCASSFGGRPYEQYFGPGTRLTVT.

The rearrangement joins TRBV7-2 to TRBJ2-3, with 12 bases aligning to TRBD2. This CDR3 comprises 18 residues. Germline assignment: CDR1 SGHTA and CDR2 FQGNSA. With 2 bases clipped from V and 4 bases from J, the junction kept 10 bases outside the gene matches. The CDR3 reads CASSLQERLAGAADTQYF. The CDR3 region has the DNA TGTGCCAGCAGCTTACAGGAAAGACTAGCGGGAGCCGCAGATACGCAGTATTTT.

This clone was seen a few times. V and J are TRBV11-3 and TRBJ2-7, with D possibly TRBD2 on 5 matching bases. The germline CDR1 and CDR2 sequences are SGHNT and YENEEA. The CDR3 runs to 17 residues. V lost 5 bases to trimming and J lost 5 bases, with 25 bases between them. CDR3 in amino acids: CASSPYAGRSLVHEQYF. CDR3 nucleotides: TGTGCCAGCAGCCCCTATGCGGGCAGGTCTTTAGTCCACGAGCAGTACTTC.

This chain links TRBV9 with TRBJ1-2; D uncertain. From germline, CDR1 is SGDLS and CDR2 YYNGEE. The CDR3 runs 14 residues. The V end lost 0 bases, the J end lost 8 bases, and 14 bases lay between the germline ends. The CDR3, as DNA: TGTGCCAGCAGCGTAGATACCAGAGGGTACGGCTACACCTTC. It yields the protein CASSVDTRGYGYTF. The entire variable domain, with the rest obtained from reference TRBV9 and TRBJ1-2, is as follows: DSGVTQTPKHLITATGQRVTLRCSPRSGDLSVYWYQQSLDQGLQFLIQYYNGEERAKGNILERFSAQQFPDLHSELNLSSLELGDSALYFCASSVDTRGYGYTFGSGTRLTVV.